There are many counts of the clone carrying this T cell receptor (beta chain). What it binds is not known. The entry originates in a study of Graves' ophthalmopathy and Graves' hyperthyroidism. Study at large: Peripheral blood sampling occurred at initial diagnosis, before any treatment. Whole-study findings and limits: Ophthalmopathy progression was predicted by the model at around 70% sensitivity and 72.22% specificity. A 13-signature model separated ophthalmopathy from stable hyperthyroidism, reaching roughly 85% sensitivity and approximately 81% specificity cross-validated.

Trimming took off 4 bases at V and 2 bases at J, with 15 bases between the two ends. This CDR3 region has 15 residues. In germline, CDR1 is MGHRA, CDR2 YSYEKL. From RNA, the CDR3 regions of TCR beta chains were amplified and sequenced. Following a first-round RT-PCR that used HTBI primers, a second-round multiplex PCR was carried out. TCRdb reprocessed the multiplex PCR reads via MiXCR and lists one record per CDR3 protein. The table records 620,000 or so distinct CDR3 sequences, about 24% of them present only once. The V and J genes are TRBV4-1 and TRBJ2-7; TRBD1 is a possible D gene (7 bases). This TCR came from a woman in her late teens or twenties with stable Graves' hyperthyroidism. Some clones in this sample may be carry-over from other donors' samples. Input material: peripheral blood. CDR3 amino acids: CASSRGDSSTYEQYF. The CDR3 region has the DNA TGCGCCAGCAGCCGGGGGGACAGCTCTACCTACGAGCAGTACTTC.